This T cell receptor (beta chain) was found in a study of shared clonotypes between healthy human individuals. General study results and limits: Sample collection involved blood only; tissue repertoires are likely different.

Comments on this clone: Its antigen is unknown.

The CDR3 has 13 residues. CDR1 and CDR2 (germline): PRHDT, FYEKMQ (reference sequence). V was cut by 0 bases and J by 6 bases, with 9 bases left in between. Produced via immunoSEQ multiplex PCR; TCRdb's table is partial and in-frame only. The table has fewer than 850,000 clones, around 91% seen once. The chain has TRBV13 and TRBJ2-7; D assignment may be TRBD1 or TRBD2 (5 bases each). This sequence was found in a man between 18 and 29 years old in good health. Some clones in this sample may be carry-over from other donors' samples. Sequencing input: memory CD8+ T cells from PBMCs. This sample's subset: CD45RO+ cells pooled with CCR7-negative TemRA cells. The CDR3 DNA is TGTGCCAGCAGCTTAGGGGGGGAAGGCGAGCAGTACTTC. It translates to CASSLGGEGEQYF.